This T cell receptor beta chain was retrieved from a study of PD-1 blockade in mismatch repair-deficient tumors. As for the study in general: Enrolled about 2013-2016, patients had progressing, pretreated mismatch repair-deficient cancers of 12 to 13 types.

Sequencing used immunoSEQ multiplex PCR; TCRdb keeps in-frame clones, though not all of them. Of about 14,000 clones listed, 80% to 85% are singletons. Turning to this clone: Its antigen remains unknown.

The time point here: roughly 11-day in vitro stimulation with candidate neoantigen peptide 4. Each of roughly seven ELISpot-reactive candidate peptides was used for roughly 11-day stimulation. Trimming took 3 bases from V and 0 from J; bases not matched to a gene: 3. The CDR3 sequence is 16 residues long. Germline V CDR1 and CDR2: KGHSH, LQKENI. This sequence was found in an adult with mismatch repair-deficient cancer. Sample: cells cultured in vitro, taken from a patient treated with pembrolizumab. The V call is TRBV18, the J call TRBJ2-1; 9 bases map to TRBD2. CDR3 in amino acids: CASSPTSGSSYNEQFF. The CDR3 region has the DNA TGTGCCAGCTCACCGACTAGCGGAAGCTCCTACAATGAGCAGTTCTTC. The full variable domain, completed using reference TRBV18 and TRBJ2-1, is NAGVMQNPRHLVRRRGQEARLRCSPMKGHSHVYWYRQLPEEGLKFMVYLQKENIIDESGMPKERFSAEFPKEGPSILRIQQVVRGDSAAYFCASSPTSGSSYNEQFFGPGTRLTVL.